These 10 T cell receptor beta chains share one sample of origin, sequenced in a study of shared clonotypes between healthy human individuals. Terminally differentiated effector memory CD45RA+ cells were excluded from the naive CD8 cells, which were CD45RO-negative and positively selected for CCR7. Sequencing was performed with immunoSEQ multiplex PCR; in TCRdb, only in-frame clones are kept and a portion is missing. The repertoire holds fewer than 800,000 clones, with about 92% as singletons. Sequenced sample: naive CD8+ T cells sorted from blood. The receptors originated from a young man in good health.

This clone was seen a few times. J is TRBJ2-7 and V is TRBV25-1; D perhaps matches TRBD2 (5 bases). Trimming stripped 7 bases from V and 4 bases from J, with 8 bases between. This CDR3 has 11 amino acids. The V gene's germline CDR1 is MGHDK and CDR2 SYGVNS. This CDR3 reads CASIEGYEQYF. Written as DNA, the CDR3 is TGTGCCAGCATCGAGGGATACGAGCAGTACTTC.

This rearrangement joins TRBV6-1 to TRBJ2-7; the D gene is possibly TRBD2 (6 bases). The CDR3 is 17 amino acids. Germline V gene lookup returns CDR1 MNHNS and CDR2 SASEGT. The V and J ends lost 2 bases and 1 base respectively, with 18 bases between them. CDR3 sequence reads: CASSETLRRVRSYEQYF. CDR3 in DNA: TGTGCCAGCAGTGAAACCCTCAGGAGGGTAAGGTCCTACGAGCAGTACTTC.

The J gene is TRBJ2-1, the V gene TRBV6-6; tentatively, D is TRBD1 (5 bases). The CDR3 has 16 residues. Germline V CDR1 and CDR2: MNHNY, SVGAGI (reference sequence). Trimming shortened V by 6 bases and J by 0 bases, and 15 bases separated the two germline ends. CDR3 sequence: CASRFTRASSYNEQFF. CDR3 nucleotides: TGTGCCAGCAGATTCACCAGGGCTAGCTCCTACAATGAGCAGTTCTTC.

V and J are TRBV27 and TRBJ1-5, with a possible D match to TRBD1 (5 bases). The CDR3 totals 15 residues. The germline V and J ends were trimmed by 3 bases and 0 bases, with 9 bases remaining between them. Germline-derived CDR1 and CDR2 are MNHEY and SMNVEV (reference sequence). The CDR3: CASSLKGYSNQPQHF. CDR3 nucleotides: TGTGCCAGCAGTTTGAAGGGGTATAGCAATCAGCCCCAGCATTTT.

This chain joins TRBV27 and TRBJ2-3; 7 bases align to TRBD2. CDR1 is MNHEY and CDR2 is SMNVEV in the germline V gene (reference sequence). This CDR3 is 16 amino acids long. V shed 7 bases and J 4 bases; nucleotides not matched to a gene: 14. The CDR3 sequence: CASIQEGGRSADTQYF. The CDR3 DNA reads TGTGCCAGCATTCAGGAGGGAGGGCGGTCCGCAGATACGCAGTATTTT.

The chain employs TRBV5-4 and TRBJ2-7, with TRBD1 as a possible D gene (6 bases). Trimming removed 4 bases at V and 2 bases at J, with 19 bases between. CDR1 is SGHNT and CDR2 is YYREEE in the germline V gene (reference sequence). This CDR3 is 16 amino acids long. The CDR3 reads CASSQSPGQTAYEQYF. For the CDR3, the DNA is TGTGCCAGCAGCCAAAGCCCAGGACAGACAGCCTACGAGCAGTACTTC.

V is TRBV7-9 and J is TRBJ2-7; D might be TRBD1 (5 bases). The germline V and J ends were trimmed by 3 bases and 3 bases, with 18 bases remaining between them. The germline V gene encodes CDR1 SEHNR and CDR2 FQNEAQ (reference sequence). This CDR3 has 16 residues. The CDR3 DNA reads as TGTGCCAGCAGCTTTGACAGCCCCGGCTACGTCTACGAGCAGTACTTC. Protein sequence: CASSFDSPGYVYEQYF.

In this sample, this clone turned up once. The V and J genes are TRBV19 and TRBJ1-1; TRBD1 is a possible D gene (5 bases). Germline CDR1 and CDR2: LNHDA and SQIVND (reference sequence). This CDR3 contains 14 residues. V was clipped by 0 bases and J by 7 bases, with 12 bases between them. The CDR3 is CASSIDWGRDEAFF. CDR3 nucleotide sequence: TGTGCCAGTAGTATAGATTGGGGACGGGATGAAGCTTTCTTT.

In its sample, this clone was seen once. This rearrangement joins TRBV7-2 to TRBJ2-1, with D uncertain. Trimming pared 5 bases from V and 6 bases from J, leaving 8 bases between. The CDR3 contains 12 residues. CDR1 and CDR2 (germline): SGHTA, FQGNSA. The CDR3 DNA reads as TGTGCCAGCAGCCCCCCCAGCAATGAGCAGTTCTTC. It translates to CASSPPSNEQFF.

The V gene is TRBV28, the J gene TRBJ2-1, with a weak D call TRBD1 (6 bases). Trimming stripped 7 bases from V and 7 bases from J, with 17 bases between. The length of the CDR3 is 14 residues. The germline CDR1 and CDR2 sequences are MDHEN and SYDVKM. The CDR3 spells CASKYRNRANEQFF. In nucleotides, the CDR3 is TGTGCCAGCAAGTATCGGAACAGGGCAAATGAGCAGTTCTTC.